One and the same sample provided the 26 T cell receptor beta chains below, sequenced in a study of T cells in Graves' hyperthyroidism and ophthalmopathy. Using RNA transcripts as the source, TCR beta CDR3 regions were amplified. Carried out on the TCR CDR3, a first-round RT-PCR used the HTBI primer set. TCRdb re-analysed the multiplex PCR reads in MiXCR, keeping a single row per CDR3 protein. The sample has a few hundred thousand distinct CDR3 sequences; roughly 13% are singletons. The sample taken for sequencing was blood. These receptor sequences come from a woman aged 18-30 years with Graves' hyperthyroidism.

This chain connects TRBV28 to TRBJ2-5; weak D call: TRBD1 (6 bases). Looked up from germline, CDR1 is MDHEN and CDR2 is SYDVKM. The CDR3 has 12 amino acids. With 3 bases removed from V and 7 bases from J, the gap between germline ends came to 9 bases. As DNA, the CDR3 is TGTGCCAGCAGTTTGAGAGGGGGGACCCAGTACTTC. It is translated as CASSLRGGTQYF.

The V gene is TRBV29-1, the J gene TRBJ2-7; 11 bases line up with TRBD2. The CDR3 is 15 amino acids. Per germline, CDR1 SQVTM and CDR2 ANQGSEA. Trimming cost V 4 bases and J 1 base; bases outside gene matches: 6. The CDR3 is CSVAPTSGTSYEQYF. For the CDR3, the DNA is TGCAGCGTTGCCCCGACTAGCGGGACATCCTACGAGCAGTACTTC.

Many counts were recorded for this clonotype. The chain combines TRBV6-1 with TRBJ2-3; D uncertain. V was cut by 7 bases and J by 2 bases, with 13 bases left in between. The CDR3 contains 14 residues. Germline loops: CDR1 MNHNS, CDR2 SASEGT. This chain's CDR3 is CASTPPTDTDTQYF. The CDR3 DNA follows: TGTGCCAGCACCCCACCTACTGACACAGATACGCAGTATTTT.

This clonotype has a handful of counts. The CDR3 nucleotides read TGTGCCAGCAGCTTGGGAGTGGGGGCGGCTGGCTACACCTTC. It is translated as CASSLGVGAAGYTF. This chain uses TRBV5-8 with TRBJ1-2, with D possibly being TRBD1 (6 bases). CDR1 SGHTS and CDR2 YDEGEE come from the germline V gene. The CDR3 contains 14 residues. V was shortened by 0 bases and J by 7 bases, with 13 bases between the two germline ends.

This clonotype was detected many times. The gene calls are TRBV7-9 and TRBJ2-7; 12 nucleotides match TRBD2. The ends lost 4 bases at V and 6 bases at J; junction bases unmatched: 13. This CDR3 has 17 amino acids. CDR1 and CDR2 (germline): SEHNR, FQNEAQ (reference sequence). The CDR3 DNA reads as TGTGCCAGCAGCTACTTATTGACTAGCGGGGGAAGAGTCGAGCAGTACTTC. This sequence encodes CASSYLLTSGGRVEQYF.

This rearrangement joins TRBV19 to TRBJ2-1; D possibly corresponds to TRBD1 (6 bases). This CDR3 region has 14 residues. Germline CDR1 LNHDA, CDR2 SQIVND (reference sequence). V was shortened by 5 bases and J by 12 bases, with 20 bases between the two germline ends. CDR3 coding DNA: TGTGCCAGTAGTCCCCTGTGGACAGTCCCCGGGCAGTTCTTC. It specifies CASSPLWTVPGQFF.

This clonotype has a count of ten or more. CDR3 residues: CASRPGSGSLSQETQYF. DNA of the CDR3: TGTGCCAGCCGCCCCGGGAGCGGGAGTTTATCCCAAGAGACCCAGTACTTC. The chain joins TRBV12-3 or TRBV12-4 to TRBJ2-5, with TRBD2 matching 8 bases. V was clipped by 8 bases and J by 1 base; unmatched bases: 15. The CDR3 is 17 residues long.

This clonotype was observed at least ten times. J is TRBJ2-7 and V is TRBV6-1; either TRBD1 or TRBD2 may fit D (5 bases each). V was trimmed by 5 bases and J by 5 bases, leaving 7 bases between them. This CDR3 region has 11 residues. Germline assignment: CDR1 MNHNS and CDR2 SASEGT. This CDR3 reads CASSWGNEQYF. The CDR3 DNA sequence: TGTGCCAGCAGTTGGGGGAACGAGCAGTACTTC.

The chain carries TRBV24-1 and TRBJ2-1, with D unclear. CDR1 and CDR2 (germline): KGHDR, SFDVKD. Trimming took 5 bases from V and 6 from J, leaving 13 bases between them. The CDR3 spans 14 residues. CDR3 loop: CATSGQVRFNEQFF. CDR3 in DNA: TGTGCCACCAGTGGTCAGGTCCGATTCAATGAGCAGTTCTTC.

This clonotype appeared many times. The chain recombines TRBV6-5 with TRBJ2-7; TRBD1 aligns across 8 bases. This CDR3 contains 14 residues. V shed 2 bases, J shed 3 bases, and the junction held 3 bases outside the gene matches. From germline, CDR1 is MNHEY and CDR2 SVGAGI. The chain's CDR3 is CASSYGQGGYEQYF. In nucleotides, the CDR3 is TGTGCCAGCAGTTACGGACAGGGAGGCTACGAGCAGTACTTC.

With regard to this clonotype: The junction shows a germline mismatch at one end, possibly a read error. The CDR3 coding sequence is TGTGCCAGCAGTCCCTCCATGAACACTGAAGCTTCCTTT. This gives the protein CASSPSMNTEASF. J is TRBJ1-1 and V is TRBV7-2; D gene unclear. Germline CDR1 SGHTA, CDR2 FQGNSA. This CDR3 comprises 13 residues.

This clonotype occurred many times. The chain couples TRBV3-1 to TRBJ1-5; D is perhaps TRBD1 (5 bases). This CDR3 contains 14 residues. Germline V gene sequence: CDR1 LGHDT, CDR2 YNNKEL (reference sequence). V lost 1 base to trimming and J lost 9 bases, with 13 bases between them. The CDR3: CASSQVRDGGPQHF. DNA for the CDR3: TGTGCCAGCAGCCAAGTCCGGGACGGGGGGCCCCAGCATTTT. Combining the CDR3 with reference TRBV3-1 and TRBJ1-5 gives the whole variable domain DTAVSQTPKYLVTQMGNDKSIKCEQNLGHDTMYWYKQDSKKFLKIMFSYNNKELIINETVPNRFSPKSPDKAHLNLHINSLELGDSAVYFCASSQVRDGGPQHFGDGTRLSIL.

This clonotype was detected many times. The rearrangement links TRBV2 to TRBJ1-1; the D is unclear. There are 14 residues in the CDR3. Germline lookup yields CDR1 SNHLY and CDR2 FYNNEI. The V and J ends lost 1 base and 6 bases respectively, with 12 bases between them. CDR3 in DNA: TGTGCCAGCAGTGAAGGGTTGTTACTCCCTGAAGCTTTCTTT. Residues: CASSEGLLLPEAFF.

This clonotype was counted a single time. The CDR3 here is CASSGTASSIYGYTF. CDR3 DNA sequence: TGTGCCAGTAGTGGGACGGCCTCCTCAATCTATGGCTACACCTTC. The chain uses TRBV19 and TRBJ1-2; perhaps TRBD1 as D (5 bases). The V and J ends lost 5 bases and 4 bases respectively, with 17 bases between them. Germline CDR1 is LNHDA and CDR2 is SQIVND (reference sequence). The CDR3 is 15 amino acids.

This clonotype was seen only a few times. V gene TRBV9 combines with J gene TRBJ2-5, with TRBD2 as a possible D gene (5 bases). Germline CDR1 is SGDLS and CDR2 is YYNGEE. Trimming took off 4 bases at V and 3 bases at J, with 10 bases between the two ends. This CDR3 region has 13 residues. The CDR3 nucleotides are TGTGCCAGCAGCCGGACTGCCGAAGAGACCCAGTACTTC. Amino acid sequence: CASSRTAEETQYF.

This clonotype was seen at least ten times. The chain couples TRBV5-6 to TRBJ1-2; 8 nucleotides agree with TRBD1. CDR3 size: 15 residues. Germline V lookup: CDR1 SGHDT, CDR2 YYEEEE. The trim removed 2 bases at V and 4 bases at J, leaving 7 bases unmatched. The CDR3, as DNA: TGTGCCAGCAGCTTTAATGGACAGGGCCTCTATGGCTACACCTTC. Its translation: CASSFNGQGLYGYTF.

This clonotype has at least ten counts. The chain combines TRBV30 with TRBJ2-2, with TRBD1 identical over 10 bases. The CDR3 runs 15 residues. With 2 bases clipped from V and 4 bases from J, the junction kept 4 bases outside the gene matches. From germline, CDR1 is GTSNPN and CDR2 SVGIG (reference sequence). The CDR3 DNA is TGTGCCTGGAGTCGAGGGACAGGGGTCACCGGGGAGCTGTTTTTT. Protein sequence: CAWSRGTGVTGELFF.

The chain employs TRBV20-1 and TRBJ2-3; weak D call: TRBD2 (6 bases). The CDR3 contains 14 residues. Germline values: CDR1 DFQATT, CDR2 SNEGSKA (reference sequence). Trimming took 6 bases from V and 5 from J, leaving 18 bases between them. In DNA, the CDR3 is TGCAGTGCCCCCTCCCTAGTGGGGGGAGATACGCAGTATTTT. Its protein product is CSAPSLVGGDTQYF.

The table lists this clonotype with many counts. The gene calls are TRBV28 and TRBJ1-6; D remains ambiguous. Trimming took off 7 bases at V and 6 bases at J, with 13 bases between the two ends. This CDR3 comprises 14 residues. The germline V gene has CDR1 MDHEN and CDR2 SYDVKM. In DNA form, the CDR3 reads TGTGCCAGCACCACTACGGGATTTAATTCACCCCTCCACTTT. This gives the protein CASTTTGFNSPLHF.

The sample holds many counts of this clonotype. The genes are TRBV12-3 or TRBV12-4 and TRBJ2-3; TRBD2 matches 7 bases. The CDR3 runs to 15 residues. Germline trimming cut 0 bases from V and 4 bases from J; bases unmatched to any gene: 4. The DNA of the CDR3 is TGTGCCAGCAGTTTAGCGGCGGGAGTATCAGATACGCAGTATTTT. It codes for CASSLAAGVSDTQYF.

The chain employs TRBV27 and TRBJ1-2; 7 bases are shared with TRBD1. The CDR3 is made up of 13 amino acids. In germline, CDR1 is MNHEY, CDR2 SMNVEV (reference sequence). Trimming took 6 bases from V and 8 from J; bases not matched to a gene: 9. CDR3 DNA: TGTGCCAGCAGCAAAGACAGGGCTCAGGGCTACACCTTC. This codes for CASSKDRAQGYTF.

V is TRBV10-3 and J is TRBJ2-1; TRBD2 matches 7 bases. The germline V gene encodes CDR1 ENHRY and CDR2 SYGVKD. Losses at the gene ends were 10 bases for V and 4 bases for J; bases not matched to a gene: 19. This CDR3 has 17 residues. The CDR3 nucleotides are TGTGCCACAAGAGGAGGGGCCGCGCGGGACTATTACAATGAGCAGTTCTTC. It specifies CATRGGAARDYYNEQFF.

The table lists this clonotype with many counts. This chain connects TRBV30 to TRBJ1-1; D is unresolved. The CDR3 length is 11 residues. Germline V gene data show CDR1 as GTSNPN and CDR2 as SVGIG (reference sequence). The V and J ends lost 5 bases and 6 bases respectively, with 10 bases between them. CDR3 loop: CAWGFDAEAFF. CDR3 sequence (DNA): TGTGCCTGGGGATTCGACGCTGAAGCTTTCTTT.

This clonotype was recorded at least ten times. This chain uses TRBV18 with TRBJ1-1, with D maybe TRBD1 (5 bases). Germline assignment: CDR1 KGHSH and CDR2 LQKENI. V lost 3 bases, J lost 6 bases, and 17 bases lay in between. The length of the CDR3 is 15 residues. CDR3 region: CASSPRDGTDSEAFF. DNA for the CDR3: TGTGCCAGCTCACCCCGCGACGGGACCGATTCTGAAGCTTTCTTT.

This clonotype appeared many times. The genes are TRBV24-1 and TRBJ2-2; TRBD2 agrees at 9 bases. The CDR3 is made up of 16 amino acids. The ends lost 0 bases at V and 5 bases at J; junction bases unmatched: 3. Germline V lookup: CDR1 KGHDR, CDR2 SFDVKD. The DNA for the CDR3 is TGTGCCACCAGTGATTTGGCGGGGGGGCTTACCGGGGAGCTGTTTTTT. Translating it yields CATSDLAGGLTGELFF.

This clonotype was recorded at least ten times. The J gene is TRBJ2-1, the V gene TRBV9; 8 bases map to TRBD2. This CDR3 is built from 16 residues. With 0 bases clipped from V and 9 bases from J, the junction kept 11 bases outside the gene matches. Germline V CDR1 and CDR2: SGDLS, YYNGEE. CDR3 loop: CASSVDPGGEMSEQFF. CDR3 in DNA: TGTGCCAGCAGCGTAGATCCGGGGGGGGAAATGAGTGAGCAGTTCTTC. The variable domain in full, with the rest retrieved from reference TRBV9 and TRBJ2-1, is DSGVTQTPKHLITATGQRVTLRCSPRSGDLSVYWYQQSLDQGLQFLIQYYNGEERAKGNILERFSAQQFPDLHSELNLSSLELGDSALYFCASSVDPGGEMSEQFFGPGTRLTVL.